The present T cell receptor (beta chain) was sequenced within a study of CD8 T cells in Susac syndrome (dated by TCRdb to between 2019 and 2020). With respect to the entire study: Repertoire sequencing was used to test whether CD8+ T cell activation and differentiation in Susac syndrome was antigen driven.

Peripheral blood CD8+ and CD4+ T cells from healthy donors, Susac syndrome patients and multiple sclerosis patients were profiled using high-throughput TCR beta sequencing. Multiple sclerosis controls were treatment-naive patients with stable or active relapsing-remitting disease fulfilling revised McDonald criteria. Bulk CD8+ and CD4+ T cells were purified by magnetic negative isolation, while CD8+ TEMRA cells were enriched using FACS. Blood was collected in EDTA tubes and processed within 24 hours, with PBMCs isolated through density gradient centrifugation. PBMCs intended for TCR sequencing were frozen in liquid nitrogen and were later thawed in a 37 degrees C water bath. A purity of at least 90% was achieved for sorted or isolated CD4+, CD8+ and CD8+ TEMRA cells. Results and caveats for the whole study, not just this receptor: The number of individuals in the TCR sequencing and HLA analysis was recognized as being relatively small.

The CDR3 has 15 amino acids, counting the end cysteine and phenylalanine. This entry keeps only the CDR3 DNA: 45 bases, framed from base 1. As encoded in the germline V gene, CDR1 is MGHRA while CDR2 is YSYEKL. V is cut back by 4 bases and J by 4 bases, with 8 bases in the junction unmatched. RNA was extracted with the RNeasy kit and 0.5 to 1 ug was reverse transcribed using random hexamers. The immunoSEQ multiplex PCR assay, covering 54 Vbeta and 13 Jbeta segments, was used to amplify TCR beta CDR3 regions. PCR amplification bias was corrected by using a synthetic template baseline for primer optimization and computational correction. As for the original processing: Reads were annotated to V, D and J genes per IMGT and analyzed with immunoSEQ Analyzer, keeping only productive sequences. Clonality was computed as one minus Shannon entropy normalized by log2 of the number of productive unique sequences. Public and private clones were assessed among the 100 most prevalent clones of each patient and control. A clone was defined as Susac-specific if it was absent from the healthy and MS cohorts, from around 960 published viral clones and from other ImmuneACCESS disease sequences. TCRdb took the public reads, trimmed them with fastp at Q25, ran MiXCR for clone calling and kept in-frame beta chains. Rows are unified per CDR3 protein, each entry keeping the most common DNA and genes. TCRdb's processing, not the authors' own work, is the source of the V and J calls. Within this sample are 180,000 or so distinct CDR3 sequences, with around 96% of them counted one time only. The ten largest account for under 0.095% of the sample.

Note on this clonotype: Which antigen it targets is not known. Base qualities are not provided; no much larger clone lies one nucleotide away.

The chain joins TRBV4-1 to TRBJ1-1; 8 junctional bases match TRBD1. The source material was CD4+ T cells from PBMCs. The sequence was obtained from a human donor with multiple sclerosis. The DNA reads as follows: TGCGCCAGCAGCCGCGGACAGGGTGGCACCACTGAAGCTTTCTTT. This encodes CASSRGQGGTTEAFF.